This T cell receptor beta chain was sequenced in a study of CD4 T cells in relation to SARS-CoV-2 and coronaviruses (dated by TCRdb to 2020 to 2023). Study-level background: In the ViraFEST assay, PBMCs were cultured with antigen for nine to ten days, after which TCR beta CDR3s were sequenced to identify clonal expansions specific to the antigen. Using patient-derived lymphoblastoid cell lines, the shared crossreactive spike epitopes were mapped to their HLA restriction. The negative reference condition was either a culture with an HIV-1 Nef peptide pool or a culture with no peptide. The study assessed, at the TCR clonotype level, memory CD4+ T cell crossreactivity between SARS-CoV-2 and common cold coronavirus spike proteins. For other donors in the study, expansion assays were sequenced with a different, Illumina-based TCR-beta assay. The Adaptive Biotechnologies TCR-sequencing kit was used to sequence samples from three pre-COVID donors and the naive versus memory experiments, whereas other data were Illumina-based.

The research as a whole found: Roughly 60% of donors had memory CD4+ clonotypes that crossrecognized SARS-CoV-2 and at least one common cold coronavirus spike. Crossreactive clones showed significantly weaker SARS-CoV-2-driven expansion than monoreactive clones, consistent with antigenic imprinting. Pre-pandemic and post-infection samples were not both contributed by any donor, so tracing of the source of pre-existing responses was limited. Small numbers of patients and of tested TCRs were a limitation of the study. Because the crossreactivity analysis focused on spike protein, crossreactivity against other viral proteins was not assessed.

CD4+ T cells from unexposed donors were collected before the COVID-19 pandemic (2011-2018). After around ten days of culture, CD4+ T cells were isolated with the EasySep CD4+ T cell isolation kit. As cell number allowed, CD4+ T cells from unexposed donors were tested for reactivity to SARS-CoV-2 S and N and to four common cold coronavirus spike pools. PBMCs were cultured at approximately 2 million per well in IMDM supplemented with approximately 5% human AB serum and about 9 IU/ml IL-2. Half of the culture medium was replaced with fresh IL-2-containing medium on days 3 and 7. Triplicate replicate wells were generally used for each peptide culture condition. The leukapheresis product for the unexposed donors was obtained through commercial purchase. Ficoll-Paque PLUS gradient centrifugation was used to isolate PBMCs from leukapheresis product or whole blood. The PBMCs went either fresh into the expansion assay or into cryopreservation at -140 degrees C. The QIAamp Micro DNA Kit was used to extract genomic DNA from the CD4+ T cells.

Worth noting for this clone: Its target antigen remains unknown. Per-nucleotide qualities are absent, and no much larger clonotype sits a single base away.

From cysteine to phenylalanine, the CDR3 is 13 amino acids long. The read is trimmed to its CDR3 DNA, 39 bases read in frame from base 1. The V and J ends are trimmed by 6 bases and 5 bases, leaving 14 bases between them. Based on the germline V gene, the CDR1 and CDR2 sequences are SGHRS and YFSETQ. The method behind the library was the immunoSEQ multiplex PCR assay. The authors processed their data as follows. During preprocessing, nonproductive sequences were removed, as were CDR3s that did not start with C, did not end with F or W, or were shorter than 7 amino acids. The MANAFEST web app was used to call antigen-specific clonotypes on the basis of expansion compared with the reference and with other culture wells. To be counted as positive, a clone had to show significant expansion compared with the reference culture, at an FDR below 0.05, in 2 of 3 replicate wells. Positive clones also required significant expansion versus all other tandem wells and an odds ratio above 5. CDR3 homology was measured as pairwise Levenshtein distance, computed with the stringdist R package after trimming three terminal residues from each end. As stored in TCRdb, this immuneACCESS dataset retains in-frame rearrangements with V and J assigned. A fraction of the clones does not appear; measured against another copy, unresolved V genes explain less than half of the discrepancy, and the remainder lacks a known reason. V and J calls and clone size are as listed in that table; D and trimming were resolved from the DNA. In all, the sample holds 20,000 to 25,000 clones, and about 80% of those were seen once. 9% to 15% of the sample belongs to the ten largest clones.

Material for sequencing was CD4+ T cells from PBMCs, cultured in vitro. The sequence joins TRBV5-1 to TRBJ1-1; TRBD1 might be the D gene, on 6 matching bases. This TCR was sampled from a human donor in good health. The DNA sequence reads TGCGCCAGCACCCTTCGGGGGCAAACTGAAGCTTTCTTT. This yields the protein CASTLRGQTEAFF.